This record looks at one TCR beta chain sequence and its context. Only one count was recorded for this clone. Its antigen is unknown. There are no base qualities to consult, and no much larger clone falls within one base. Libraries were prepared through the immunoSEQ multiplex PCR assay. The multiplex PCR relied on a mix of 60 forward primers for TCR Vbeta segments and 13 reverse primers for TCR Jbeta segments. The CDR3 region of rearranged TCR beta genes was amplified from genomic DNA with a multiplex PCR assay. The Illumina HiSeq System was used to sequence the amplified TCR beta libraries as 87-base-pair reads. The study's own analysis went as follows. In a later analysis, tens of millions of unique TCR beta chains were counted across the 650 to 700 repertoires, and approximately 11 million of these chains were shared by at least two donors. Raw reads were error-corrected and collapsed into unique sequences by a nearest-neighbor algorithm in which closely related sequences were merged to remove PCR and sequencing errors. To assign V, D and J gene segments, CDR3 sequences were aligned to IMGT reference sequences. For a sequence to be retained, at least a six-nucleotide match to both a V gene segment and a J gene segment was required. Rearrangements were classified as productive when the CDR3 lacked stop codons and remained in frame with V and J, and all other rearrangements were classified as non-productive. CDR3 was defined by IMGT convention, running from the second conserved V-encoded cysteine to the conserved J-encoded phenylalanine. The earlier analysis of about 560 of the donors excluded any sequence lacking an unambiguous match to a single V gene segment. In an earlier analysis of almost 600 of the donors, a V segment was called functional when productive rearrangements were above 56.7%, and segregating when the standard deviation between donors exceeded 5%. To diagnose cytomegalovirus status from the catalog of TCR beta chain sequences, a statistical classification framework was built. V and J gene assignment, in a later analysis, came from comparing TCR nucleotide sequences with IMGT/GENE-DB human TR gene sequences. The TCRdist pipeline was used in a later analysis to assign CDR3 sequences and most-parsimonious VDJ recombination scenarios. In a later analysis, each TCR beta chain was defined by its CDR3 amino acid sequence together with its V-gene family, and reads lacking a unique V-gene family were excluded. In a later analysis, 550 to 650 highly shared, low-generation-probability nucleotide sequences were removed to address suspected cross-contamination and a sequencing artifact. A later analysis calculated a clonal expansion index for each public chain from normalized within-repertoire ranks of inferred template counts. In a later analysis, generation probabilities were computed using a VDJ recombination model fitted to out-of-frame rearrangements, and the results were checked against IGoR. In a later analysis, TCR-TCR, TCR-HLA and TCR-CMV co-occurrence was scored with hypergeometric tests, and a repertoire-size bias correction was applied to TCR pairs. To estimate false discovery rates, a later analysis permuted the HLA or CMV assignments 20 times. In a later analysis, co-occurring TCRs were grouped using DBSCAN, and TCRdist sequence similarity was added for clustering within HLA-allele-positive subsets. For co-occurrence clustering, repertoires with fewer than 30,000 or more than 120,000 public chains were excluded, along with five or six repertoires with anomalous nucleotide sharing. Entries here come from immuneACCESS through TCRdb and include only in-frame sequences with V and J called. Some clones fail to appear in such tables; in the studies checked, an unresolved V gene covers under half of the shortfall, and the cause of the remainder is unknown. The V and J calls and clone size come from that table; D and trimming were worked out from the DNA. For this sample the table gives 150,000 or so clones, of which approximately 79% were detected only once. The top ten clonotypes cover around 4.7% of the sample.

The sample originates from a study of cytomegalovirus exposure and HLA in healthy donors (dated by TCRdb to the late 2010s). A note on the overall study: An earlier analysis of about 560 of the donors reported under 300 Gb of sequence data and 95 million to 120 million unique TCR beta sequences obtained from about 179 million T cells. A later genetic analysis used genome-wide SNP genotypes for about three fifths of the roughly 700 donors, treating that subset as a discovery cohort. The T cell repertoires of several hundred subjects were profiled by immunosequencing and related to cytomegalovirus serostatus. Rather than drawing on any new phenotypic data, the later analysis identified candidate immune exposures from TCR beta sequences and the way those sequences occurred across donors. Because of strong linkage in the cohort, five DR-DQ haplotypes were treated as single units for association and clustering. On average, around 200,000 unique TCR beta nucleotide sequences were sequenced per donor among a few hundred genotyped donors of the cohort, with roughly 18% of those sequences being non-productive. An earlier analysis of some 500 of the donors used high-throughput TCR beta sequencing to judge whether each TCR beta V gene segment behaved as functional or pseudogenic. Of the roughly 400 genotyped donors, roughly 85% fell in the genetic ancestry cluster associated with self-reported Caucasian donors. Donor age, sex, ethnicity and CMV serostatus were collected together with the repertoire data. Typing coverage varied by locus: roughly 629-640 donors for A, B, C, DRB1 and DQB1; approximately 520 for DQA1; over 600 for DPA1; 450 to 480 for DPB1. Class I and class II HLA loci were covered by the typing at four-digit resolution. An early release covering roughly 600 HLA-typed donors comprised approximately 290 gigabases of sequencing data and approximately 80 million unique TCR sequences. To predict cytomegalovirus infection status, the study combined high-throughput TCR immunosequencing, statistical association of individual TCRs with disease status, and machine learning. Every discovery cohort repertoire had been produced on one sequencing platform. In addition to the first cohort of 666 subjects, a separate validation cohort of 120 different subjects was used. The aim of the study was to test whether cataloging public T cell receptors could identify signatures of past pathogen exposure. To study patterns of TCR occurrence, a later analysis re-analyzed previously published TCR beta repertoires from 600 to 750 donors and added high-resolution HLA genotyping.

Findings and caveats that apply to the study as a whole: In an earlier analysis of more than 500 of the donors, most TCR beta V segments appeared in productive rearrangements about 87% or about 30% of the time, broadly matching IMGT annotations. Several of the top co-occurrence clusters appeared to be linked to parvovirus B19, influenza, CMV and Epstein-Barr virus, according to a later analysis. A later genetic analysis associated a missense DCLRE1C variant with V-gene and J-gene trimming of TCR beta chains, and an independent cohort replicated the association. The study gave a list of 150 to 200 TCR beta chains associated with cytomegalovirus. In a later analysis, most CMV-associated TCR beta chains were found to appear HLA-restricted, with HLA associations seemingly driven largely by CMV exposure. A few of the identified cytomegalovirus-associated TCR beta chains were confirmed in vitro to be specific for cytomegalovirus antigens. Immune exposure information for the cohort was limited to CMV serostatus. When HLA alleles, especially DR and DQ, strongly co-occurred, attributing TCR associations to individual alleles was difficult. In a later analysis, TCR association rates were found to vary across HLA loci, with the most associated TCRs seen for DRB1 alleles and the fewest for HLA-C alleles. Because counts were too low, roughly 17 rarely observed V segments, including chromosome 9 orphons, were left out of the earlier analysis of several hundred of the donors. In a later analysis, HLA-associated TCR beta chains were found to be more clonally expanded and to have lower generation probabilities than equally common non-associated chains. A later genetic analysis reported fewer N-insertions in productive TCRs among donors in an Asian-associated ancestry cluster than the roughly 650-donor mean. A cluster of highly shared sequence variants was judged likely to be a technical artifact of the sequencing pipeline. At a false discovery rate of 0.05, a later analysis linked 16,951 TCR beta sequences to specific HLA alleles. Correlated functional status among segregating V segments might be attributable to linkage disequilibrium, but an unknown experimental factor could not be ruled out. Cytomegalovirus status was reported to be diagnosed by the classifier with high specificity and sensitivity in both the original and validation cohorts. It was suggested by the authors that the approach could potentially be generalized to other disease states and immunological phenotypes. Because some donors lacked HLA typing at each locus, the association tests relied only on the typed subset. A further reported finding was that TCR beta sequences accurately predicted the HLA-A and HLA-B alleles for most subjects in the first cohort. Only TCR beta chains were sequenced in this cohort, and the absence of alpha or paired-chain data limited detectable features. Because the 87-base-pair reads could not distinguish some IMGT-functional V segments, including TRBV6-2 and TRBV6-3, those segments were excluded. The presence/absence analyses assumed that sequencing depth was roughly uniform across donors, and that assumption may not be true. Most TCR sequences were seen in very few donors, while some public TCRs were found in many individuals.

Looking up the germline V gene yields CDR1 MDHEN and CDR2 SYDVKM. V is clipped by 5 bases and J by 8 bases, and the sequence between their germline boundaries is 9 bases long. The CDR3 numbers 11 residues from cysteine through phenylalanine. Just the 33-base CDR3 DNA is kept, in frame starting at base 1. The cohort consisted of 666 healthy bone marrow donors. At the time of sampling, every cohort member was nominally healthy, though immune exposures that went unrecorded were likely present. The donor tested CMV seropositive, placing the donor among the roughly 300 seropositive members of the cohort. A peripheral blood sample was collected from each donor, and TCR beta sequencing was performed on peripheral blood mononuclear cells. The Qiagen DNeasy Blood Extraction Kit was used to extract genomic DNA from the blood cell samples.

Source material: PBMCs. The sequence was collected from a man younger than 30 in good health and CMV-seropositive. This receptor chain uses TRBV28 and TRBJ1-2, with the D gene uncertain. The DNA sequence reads TGTGCCAGCAGTCGTCCCGGGGGCTACACCTTC. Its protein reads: CASSRPGGYTF.